Below, 11 T cell receptor beta chains from the same sample are listed, as sequenced in a study of OX40 agonist ivuxolimab in advanced cancers. Clones were sequenced by immunoSEQ multiplex PCR, and TCRdb holds only the in-frame ones, with some missing. The repertoire has 30,000 or so clones, 79% of them found once; the top ten carry roughly 15%. The sample was CD4+ or CD8+ T cells sorted from blood, taken in a trial of the OX40 agonist ivuxolimab. The receptor set was obtained from an adult with an advanced solid tumor such as melanoma, head and neck, liver or kidney cancer.

This clone was found once. The chain links TRBV6-4 to TRBJ2-5; D gene ambiguous. The J call may be incorrect, as the DNA end agrees better with TRBJ2-7. The CDR3 totals 14 residues. Germline V gene sequence: CDR1 MRHNA, CDR2 SNTAGT. CDR3 coding DNA: TGTGCCAGCAGTGTACTACAGTGGACCTACGAGCAGTACTTC. Amino acids: CASSVLQWTYEQYF.

The chain is built from TRBV30 and TRBJ1-1; D perhaps matches TRBD1 (6 bases). The CDR3 length is 14 residues. Germline V gene sequence: CDR1 GTSNPN, CDR2 SVGIG (reference sequence). Trimming took off 3 bases at V and 2 bases at J, with 13 bases between the two ends. The CDR3 reads CAWRETGFNTEAFF. The CDR3, as DNA: TGTGCCTGGAGGGAAACAGGGTTTAACACTGAAGCTTTCTTT.

In its sample, this clone was seen a few times. This rearrangement joins TRBV4-1 to TRBJ2-7, with TRBD1 identical over 10 bases. The CDR3 has 14 residues. V trimming: 3 bases; J trimming: 5 bases; junction bases outside the gene matches: 4. Germline V gene sequence: CDR1 MGHRA, CDR2 YSYEKL. Written as DNA, the CDR3 is TGCGCCAGCAGCCACGACAGGGGGCGAAACGAGCAGTACTTC. Its translation is CASSHDRGRNEQYF.

The genes are TRBV21-1 and TRBJ2-6; TRBD1, as called in the table, went unchecked against the DNA. TRBV21-1 is termed a pseudogene. This CDR3 is 19 amino acids long. For the CDR3, the DNA is TGTGCCAGCAGCCCCTGGTTCCAACAGGGACGAGCTGGGGCCAACGTCCTGACTTTC. It is translated as CASSPWFQQGRAGANVLTF.

This rearrangement joins TRBV11-2 to TRBJ1-5; a weak D match, TRBD1 (5 bases). V lost 0 bases, J lost 14 bases, and 14 bases lay in between. Germline V gene sequence: CDR1 SGHAT, CDR2 FQNNGV. The CDR3 is 13 amino acids. In nucleotides, the CDR3 is TGTGCCAGCAGCTTAGATCCCCAGGGACCGGAGCATTTT. It is translated as CASSLDPQGPEHF.

This clone was seen just once. The chain uses TRBV30 and TRBJ1-6; 8 bases line up with TRBD1. This CDR3 region has 16 residues. V lost 1 base and J lost 4; bases outside the gene matches: 6. CDR1 and CDR2 (germline): GTSNPN, SVGIG (reference sequence). The CDR3: CAWSAAGGAYNSPLHF. The DNA of the CDR3 is TGTGCCTGGAGTGCCGCAGGGGGCGCATATAATTCACCCCTCCACTTT.

The chain uses TRBV7-9 and TRBJ2-1, with D possibly being TRBD2 (8 bases). Trimming shortened V by 4 bases and J by 5 bases, and 15 bases separated the two germline ends. The CDR3 consists of 15 residues. Germline lookup yields CDR1 SEHNR and CDR2 FQNEAQ (reference sequence). The CDR3 bases are TGTGCCAGCAGCTCGGGAGGGGGCCCACACAATGAGCAGTTCTTC. Protein: CASSSGGGPHNEQFF.

V usage is TRBV7-8 and J usage is TRBJ2-1, with 15 bases identical to TRBD2. The CDR3 totals 16 residues. CDR1 SGHVS and CDR2 FQNEAQ come from the germline V gene. V was clipped by 5 bases and J by 7 bases; unmatched bases: 6. The CDR3 protein is CASSGPGLAGGNEQFF. Here the CDR3 DNA reads TGTGCCAGCAGCGGGCCGGGACTAGCGGGGGGAAATGAGCAGTTCTTC.

V usage is TRBV7-9 and J usage is TRBJ2-5, with 15 positions matching TRBD2. J gave up 4 bases and V 3 bases, and 3 bases lay outside the gene matches. The CDR3 runs 16 residues. Germline V gene data show CDR1 as SEHNR and CDR2 as FQNEAQ (reference sequence). For the CDR3, the DNA is TGTGCCAGCAGCTTGGGACTAGCGGGGGGCCCAGAGACCCAGTACTTC. Translated: CASSLGLAGGPETQYF.

With regard to this clone: The junction differs from germline at one of its ends, possibly a read error. V usage is TRBV7-9 and J usage is TRBJ2-7, with D possibly being TRBD2 (5 bases). CDR1 and CDR2 (germline): SEHNR, FQNEAQ (reference sequence). This CDR3 has 15 residues. CDR3 sequence reads: CASSPVEESSYEQYF. CDR3 DNA sequence: TGCGCCAGCAGCCCTGTGGAGGAAAGCTCCTACGAGCAGTACTTC.

V is TRBV14 and J is TRBJ2-1, with a possible D match to TRBD2 (6 bases). V lost 3 bases, J lost 0 bases, and 9 bases lay in between. Germline V lookup: CDR1 SGHDN, CDR2 FVKESK. This CDR3 is 15 amino acids long. CDR3 bases: TGTGCCAGCAGCCACCGGGGGAGCTCCTACAATGAGCAGTTCTTC. It translates to CASSHRGSSYNEQFF.